This TCR beta chain comes out of a study of technical replicates of blood from a few donors. V lost 7 bases and J lost 0, with 22 bases in between. Germline assignment: CDR1 SQVTM and CDR2 ANQGSEA. This CDR3 is 17 amino acids long. The data were produced by immunoSEQ multiplex PCR, yet TCRdb's version contains in-frame clones alone and is incomplete. The data show tens of thousands of clones, around 92% seen once. The chain recombines TRBV29-1 with TRBJ2-4, with D possibly matching TRBD1 (6 bases). The TCR was taken from a human donor in good health. The sample comprised T cells isolated from PBMCs. CDR3 bases: TGCAGCGGACCCCACGAACAGGGAGTTCTAGCCAAAAACATTCAGTACTTC. Translating gives CSGPHEQGVLAKNIQYF.